These 30 T cell receptor beta chains originate from one sample sequenced in a study of blood T cell repertoires in COVID-19. Repertoires were generated with immunoSEQ multiplex PCR, while TCRdb's copy carries only in-frame clones and drops some. The table shows fewer than 70,000 clones, with about 87% occurring only once. Sequencing was done on a sample of peripheral blood. These receptor sequences come from a human donor in a cohort sampled during active COVID-19.

This clone is labeled as medium-sized. V and J are TRBV27 and TRBJ2-1; 14 positions agree with TRBD2. CDR1 and CDR2 (germline): MNHEY, SMNVEV (reference sequence). Trimming took 6 bases from V and 6 from J; bases not matched to a gene: 4. The CDR3 extends over 15 amino acids. The CDR3 here is CASRGLAGVGNEQFF. The CDR3 bases are TGTGCCAGCAGGGGACTAGCGGGAGTAGGCAATGAGCAGTTCTTC.

The rearrangement joins TRBV30 to TRBJ2-7; 7 bases match TRBD1. With V trimmed by 4 bases and J by 2 bases, 5 bases remained unmatched. The CDR3 contains 13 residues. Germline V lookup: CDR1 GTSNPN, CDR2 SVGIG (reference sequence). The CDR3, as DNA: TGTGCCTGGAAGGGGGCCTGGGCCTACGAGCAGTACTTC. Translation: CAWKGAWAYEQYF.

J is TRBJ2-1 and V is TRBV9; D might be TRBD2 (6 bases). The CDR3 sequence is 14 residues long. Deletions cut 4 bases from V and 6 bases from J, with 14 bases between. The germline gives CDR1 SGDLS, CDR2 YYNGEE. The CDR3 DNA sequence: TGTGCCAGCAGCCCTCTAGCGCACTCCAATGAGCAGTTCTTC. Protein product: CASSPLAHSNEQFF.

The gene calls are TRBV7-2 and TRBJ2-2; 9 positions agree with TRBD2. CDR1 and CDR2 (germline): SGHTA, FQGNSA. The trim removed 5 bases at V and 6 bases at J, leaving 10 bases unmatched. This CDR3 comprises 16 residues. As DNA, the CDR3 is TGTGCCAGCAGCGTACTCCCAGCGGGAGGAGCCGGGGAGCTGTTTTTT. It codes for CASSVLPAGGAGELFF.

The chain has TRBV7-2 and TRBJ1-1; no clear D gene. V dropped 9 bases and J dropped 3 bases, with 14 bases sitting between them. The length of the CDR3 is 13 residues. CDR1 is SGHTA and CDR2 is FQGNSA in the germline V gene. In DNA form, the CDR3 reads TGTGCCAGTGTTCGTACGAGCGACACTGAAGCTTTCTTT. Translating gives CASVRTSDTEAFF.

This clone was counted once. This chain uses TRBV7-8 with TRBJ1-2; no definite D call. V lost 1 base to trimming and J lost 3 bases, with 6 bases between them. This CDR3 is built from 13 residues. Germline lookup yields CDR1 SGHVS and CDR2 FQNEAQ. The CDR3 spells CASSLGGDYGYTF. The CDR3 DNA is TGTGCCAGCAGCTTAGGAGGAGACTATGGCTACACCTTC.

This sequence joins TRBV6-2 or TRBV6-3 and TRBJ1-1; 7 bases are a match to TRBD1. The length of the CDR3 is 15 residues. Germline trimming cut 5 bases from V and 6 bases from J; bases unmatched to any gene: 12. The germline gives CDR1 MNHEY, CDR2 SVGEGT. The DNA for the CDR3 is TGTGCCAGCAGTCGACAGGGTAGGGGAAGGGCTGAAGCTTTCTTT. It encodes CASSRQGRGRAEAFF.

The chain couples TRBV19 to TRBJ1-1; 7 bases agree with TRBD1. V shed 7 bases and J 4 bases; nucleotides not matched to a gene: 12. CDR3 length: 15 amino acids. Germline V lookup: CDR1 LNHDA, CDR2 SQIVND (reference sequence). CDR3 residues: CASTLNPQGGTEAFF. CDR3 nucleotide sequence: TGTGCCAGTACCCTGAACCCTCAGGGGGGCACTGAAGCTTTCTTT.

The V call is TRBV2, the J call TRBJ1-1; the D is unclear. This CDR3 comprises 15 residues. Germline values: CDR1 SNHLY, CDR2 FYNNEI. The V end lost 7 bases, the J end lost 4 bases, and 19 bases lay between the germline ends. CDR3 loop: CASNRPDLKGTEAFF. As DNA, the CDR3 is TGTGCCAGCAATCGTCCGGACTTGAAGGGCACTGAAGCTTTCTTT.

V and J are TRBV10-3 and TRBJ1-5, with a tentative D call TRBD1 (6 bases). With 9 bases removed from V and 3 bases from J, the gap between germline ends came to 9 bases. This CDR3 comprises 12 residues. Looked up from germline, CDR1 is ENHRY and CDR2 is SYGVKD. The CDR3 here is CAIGQNNQPQHF. Here the CDR3 DNA reads TGTGCCATAGGACAGAACAATCAGCCCCAGCATTTT.

The chain joins TRBV7-2 to TRBJ1-2; 7 bases map to TRBD1. V shed 4 bases and J 1 base; nucleotides not matched to a gene: 3. This CDR3 spans 14 amino acids. Germline V gene data show CDR1 as SGHTA and CDR2 as FQGNSA. CDR3 region: CASSSRQGNYGYTF. The DNA for the CDR3 is TGTGCCAGCAGCTCCAGACAGGGTAACTATGGCTACACCTTC.

This clone turned up a few times. This rearrangement joins TRBV30 to TRBJ1-5, with no clear D. The CDR3 is 13 residues long. Trimming removed 4 bases from V and 7 bases from J, with 14 bases in between. Germline loops: CDR1 GTSNPN, CDR2 SVGIG (reference sequence). The CDR3: CAWKAGFGQPQHF. CDR3 DNA: TGTGCCTGGAAGGCAGGCTTCGGACAGCCCCAGCATTTT.

This chain connects TRBV5-1 to TRBJ2-5, with 7 bases aligning to TRBD2. Germline V gives CDR1 SGHRS, CDR2 YFSETQ. The CDR3 contains 14 residues. Trimming at V came to 4 bases and at J to 1 base, leaving 4 bases not matched to a gene. CDR3 sequence reads: CASSMERGQETQYF. In DNA form, the CDR3 reads TGCGCCAGCAGCATGGAGCGGGGCCAAGAGACCCAGTACTTC. The full variable domain, rest sourced from reference TRBV5-1 and TRBJ2-5, is KAGVTQTPRYLIKTRGQQVTLSCSPISGHRSVSWYQQTPGQGLQFLFEYFSETQRNKGNFPGRFSGRQFSNSRSEMNVSTLELGDSALYLCASSMERGQETQYFGPGTRLLVL.

J is TRBJ2-7 and V is TRBV6-6; maybe TRBD1 (5 bases). The CDR3 has 15 residues. Deletions cut 5 bases from V and 0 bases from J, with 14 bases between. Germline CDR1 and CDR2: MNHNY and SVGAGI (reference sequence). The DNA for the CDR3 is TGTGCCAGCAGTCCAGGGCTCCAGAGCTCCTACGAGCAGTACTTC. Its protein product is CASSPGLQSSYEQYF.

The chain is built from TRBV18 and TRBJ2-7, with D perhaps matching TRBD2 (5 bases). Looked up from germline, CDR1 is KGHSH and CDR2 is LQKENI. This CDR3 has 14 residues. V shed 2 bases and J shed 2 bases, with 10 bases lying between them. CDR3 DNA: TGTGCCAGCTCACCAACATCGCGGGCCTACGAGCAGTACTTC. It yields the protein CASSPTSRAYEQYF.

This sequence joins TRBV2 and TRBJ1-4; no definite D call. Germline values: CDR1 SNHLY, CDR2 FYNNEI. V dropped 4 bases and J dropped 5 bases, with 11 bases sitting between them. The CDR3 has 14 amino acids. The CDR3 sequence: CASSGAPLNEKLFF. The DNA for the CDR3 is TGTGCCAGCAGTGGGGCCCCGTTGAATGAAAAACTGTTTTTT.

CDR3 sequence reads: CASSYSSGSYEQYF. As DNA, the CDR3 is TGTGCCAGCAGTTACTCTAGCGGGAGCTACGAGCAGTACTTC. The V gene is TRBV6-5, the J gene TRBJ2-7, with 9 bases aligning to TRBD2. V dropped 0 bases and J dropped 3; count of bases not matched to a gene: 0. Germline V gene data show CDR1 as MNHEY and CDR2 as SVGAGI. The CDR3 is made up of 14 amino acids.

The rearrangement uses TRBV19 and TRBJ2-4; D may be TRBD2 (6 bases). Trimming cost V 10 bases and J 7 bases, with 17 bases left between them. The germline gives CDR1 LNHDA, CDR2 SQIVND (reference sequence). The CDR3 has 13 amino acids. The CDR3 spells CATSERGENIQYF. The CDR3 nucleotides read TGTGCCACCTCTGAGCGCGGGGAGAACATTCAGTACTTC. Drawing the rest from reference TRBV19 and TRBJ2-4, the complete variable domain is DGGITQSPKYLFRKEGQNVTLSCEQNLNHDAMYWYRQDPGQGLRLIYYSQIVNDFQKGDIAEGYSVSREKKESFPLTVTSAQKNPTAFYLCATSERGENIQYFGAGTRLSVL.

CDR3 nucleotide sequence: TGTGCCAGCAGCCAGGGGGCCTGGGACACCCTTGCCAAAAACATTCAGTACTTC. Translated: CASSQGAWDTLAKNIQYF. The V gene is TRBV3-1 (or the pseudogene TRBV3-2), the J gene TRBJ2-4; tentatively, D is TRBD1 (6 bases). Germline CDR1 LGHDT, CDR2 YNNKEL (reference sequence). The CDR3 has 18 amino acids. V lost 3 bases and J 1 base, leaving 19 bases between the germline ends.

V is TRBV28 and J is TRBJ2-2, with 10 nucleotides matching TRBD2. With 2 bases clipped from V and 6 bases from J, the junction kept 0 bases outside the gene matches. The CDR3 consists of 14 residues. The germline V gene encodes CDR1 MDHEN and CDR2 SYDVKM. CDR3 nucleotide sequence: TGTGCCAGCAGTTTACTAGCGGGAGCCGGGGAGCTGTTTTTT. It yields the protein CASSLLAGAGELFF.

The chain uses TRBV5-1 and TRBJ2-3, with 11 bases identical to TRBD2. V trimming: 7 bases; J trimming: 0 bases; junction bases outside the gene matches: 4. CDR1 is SGHRS and CDR2 is YFSETQ in the germline V gene. This CDR3 contains 15 residues. This CDR3 is CASGLAGPSTDTQYF. Here the CDR3 DNA reads TGCGCCAGCGGACTAGCGGGTCCTAGCACAGATACGCAGTATTTT.

The chain employs TRBV2 and TRBJ2-7; D remains ambiguous. Germline V CDR1 and CDR2: SNHLY, FYNNEI. The CDR3 is 15 amino acids. The V and J ends lost 0 bases and 7 bases respectively, with 16 bases between them. The DNA of the CDR3 is TGTGCCAGCAGTGAAGCGCAGGCCTCTCTACGAGAGCAGTACTTC. Its protein product is CASSEAQASLREQYF.

The rearrangement joins TRBV28 to TRBJ2-1; TRBD2 agrees at 10 bases. CDR3 length: 15 amino acids. V trimming: 6 bases; J trimming: 3 bases; junction bases outside the gene matches: 5. Germline CDR1 MDHEN, CDR2 SYDVKM. The CDR3 protein is CASRLAGANYNEQFF. The CDR3 region has the DNA TGTGCCAGCAGGCTAGCGGGAGCCAACTACAATGAGCAGTTCTTC.

V gene TRBV11-1 combines with J gene TRBJ2-5, with 9 bases that match TRBD1. The V gene end was trimmed by 3 bases and the J gene end by 6 bases; junction bases not matched to a gene: 8. This CDR3 spans 15 amino acids. Per the germline V gene, CDR1 is SGHAT and CDR2 is FQDESV (reference sequence). The CDR3 protein is CASSFNGTGKKTQYF. CDR3 DNA sequence: TGTGCCAGCAGCTTCAACGGGACAGGGAAAAAGACCCAGTACTTC.

The gene calls are TRBV11-2 and TRBJ2-1, with D possibly matching TRBD1 (6 bases). Trimming left V 1 base short and J 4 bases short, with 8 bases between. CDR1 and CDR2 (germline): SGHAT, FQNNGV. There are 14 residues in the CDR3. The CDR3 is CASSLAGQYNEQFF. As DNA, the CDR3 is TGTGCCAGCAGCTTAGCAGGACAGTACAATGAGCAGTTCTTC.

The chain recombines TRBV2 with TRBJ1-3; TRBD1 matches 8 bases. Unmatched junction bases numbered 15, after V lost 7 bases and J lost 4 bases. This CDR3 has 17 amino acids. Germline V gives CDR1 SNHLY, CDR2 FYNNEI. Written as DNA, the CDR3 is TGTGCCAGCACCCAGGCGGCGAGGACAGGGCCAGGAAACACCATATATTTT. This translates into CASTQAARTGPGNTIYF. The whole variable domain, filled in from reference TRBV2 and TRBJ1-3, reads EPEVTQTPSHQVTQMGQEVILRCVPISNHLYFYWYRQILGQKVEFLVSFYNNEISEKSEIFDDQFSVERPDGSNFTLKIRSTKLEDSAMYFCASTQAARTGPGNTIYFGEGSWLTVV.

This clone turned up a few times. The chain recombines TRBV2 with TRBJ1-3, with unresolved D. The CDR3 length is 14 residues. Germline loops: CDR1 SNHLY, CDR2 FYNNEI. Trimming shortened V by 7 bases and J by 0 bases, and 10 bases separated the two germline ends. CDR3 in amino acids: CASNTQSSGNTIYF. Here the CDR3 DNA reads TGTGCCAGCAATACACAGTCCTCTGGAAACACCATATATTTT.

In this sample, this clone turned up once. This chain joins TRBV19 and TRBJ1-2; the D is unclear. The CDR3 is made up of 14 amino acids. V was clipped by 3 bases and J by 2 bases, with 10 bases between them. Per the germline V gene, CDR1 is LNHDA and CDR2 is SQIVND (reference sequence). CDR3 sequence: CASSIEAGNYGYTF. The CDR3 DNA sequence: TGTGCCAGTAGTATTGAGGCGGGGAACTATGGCTACACCTTC.

Only one count was recorded for this clone. V is TRBV2 and J is TRBJ2-3; TRBD2 matches 11 bases. The CDR3 contains 15 residues. Germline loops: CDR1 SNHLY, CDR2 FYNNEI. V lost 5 bases to trimming and J lost 4 bases; unmatched junction nucleotides: 5. CDR3 in DNA: TGTGCCAGCAGTACCACTAGCGGGAGTCCAGATACGCAGTATTTT. The encoded protein is CASSTTSGSPDTQYF. The complete variable domain, with remaining parts taken from reference TRBV2 and TRBJ2-3, reads EPEVTQTPSHQVTQMGQEVILRCVPISNHLYFYWYRQILGQKVEFLVSFYNNEISEKSEIFDDQFSVERPDGSNFTLKIRSTKLEDSAMYFCASSTTSGSPDTQYFGPGTRLTVL.

In this sample, this clone turned up a few times. The chain employs TRBV29-1 and TRBJ2-1; tentative D call: TRBD2 (6 bases). There are 15 residues in the CDR3. Germline CDR1 SQVTM, CDR2 ANQGSEA. Trimming took 8 bases from V and 8 from J, leaving 25 bases between them. Here the CDR3 DNA reads TGCAGCTACCTCACCGGGGGTCCGCTGCGGGATGAGCAGTTCTTC. This translates into CSYLTGGPLRDEQFF.